A selection of T cell receptor beta chains follows, all from one sample in a study of T cells after somatic rescue of genetic block. Produced via immunoSEQ multiplex PCR; TCRdb's table is partial and in-frame only. The table shows 13,000 to 15,000 clones, with just over 70% occurring only once. The sample consisted of peripheral blood mononuclear cells (PBMCs). These receptors all come from a boy younger than 18. The CDR3 runs from the conserved cysteine through the conserved F or W. D genes are given only for firm matches. A clone size is listed for some rows: how often the clone was seen (once, few, many), or a class if it is expanded.

>TRBD1|TRBJ1-2|NA|TRBV6-5
TGTGCCAGCAGTTACTGGGACAGGGGGCGCGGCTACACCTTC
CASSYWDRGRGYTF
>NA|TRBJ1-1|once|TRBV5-8
TGTGCCAGCAGCTCCCAGGGGCCCAGGAACACTGAAGCTTTCTTT
CASSSQGPRNTEAFF
>TRBD2|TRBJ2-5|NA|TRBV2
TGTGCCAGCAGTGAAGGTCGCGGGGGCCTCGGGGGGGCCCAGTACTTC
CASSEGRGGLGGAQYF
>TRBD1|TRBJ2-7|NA|TRBV6-9
TGTGCCAGCATAAAGGGACAGGGTTTAGTCGAGCAGTACTTC
CASIKGQGLVEQYF
>NA|TRBJ2-1|NA|TRBV4-1
TGCGCCAGCAGCCAGGGGGGGTATGGACAGTACAATGAGCAGTTCTTC
CASSQGGYGQYNEQFF
>NA|TRBJ2-3|NA|TRBV27
TGTGCCAGCAGTTCCCCCTTGGGAGCAGATACGCAGTATTTT
CASSSPLGADTQYF
>NA|TRBJ2-5|NA|TRBV7-6
TGTGCCAGCAGCTTAGAGCTGTTCCAAGAGACCCAGTACTTC
CASSLELFQETQYF
>NA|TRBJ2-3|NA|TRBV9
TGTGCCAGCAGCGTCGGTTCCGGACTGGTGGGGGTCACAGATACGCAGTATTTT
CASSVGSGLVGVTDTQYF
>TRBD2|TRBJ2-5|NA|TRBV2
TGTGCCAGCAGCTCCAGACTAGCGGGAGTAGAGACCCAGTACTTC
CASSSRLAGVETQYF
>NA|TRBJ2-2|NA|TRBV6-5
TGTGCCAGCGGTGGCAGGGAGAGAACCGGGGAGCTGTTTTTT
CASGGRERTGELFF
>TRBD1|TRBJ2-2|NA|TRBV18
TGTGCCAGCTCACCACCTTCCGGGACAGGGGTCACCGGGGAGCTGTTTTTT
CASSPPSGTGVTGELFF
>NA|TRBJ1-1|few|TRBV6-5
TGTGCCAGCAGTTACGGTATAGGCTCCACTGAAGCTTTCTTT
CASSYGIGSTEAFF
>TRBD1|TRBJ1-1|NA|TRBV7-3
TGTGCCAGCAGCCAGACCGGGACAGGGCAAAGAACTGAAGCTTTCTTT
CASSQTGTGQRTEAFF
>NA|TRBJ1-4|few|TRBV28
TGTGCCAGCAGTCGCACCGGGACCATTAATGAAAAACTGTTTTTT
CASSRTGTINEKLFF
>NA|TRBJ1-2|NA|TRBV6-6
TGTGCCAGCAGTTACTCGATAGCCAGAACTTTGGGCTACACCTTC
CASSYSIARTLGYTF
>NA|TRBJ2-1|few|TRBV5-4
TGTGCCAGCAGCTTGGCCCTGGACTACGTGGTTGAGCAGTTCTTC
CASSLALDYVVEQFF
>TRBD2|TRBJ2-3|few|TRBV6-4
TGTGCCAGCAGCTCCCGGCCTAGCGGGGGCACAGATACGCAGTATTTT
CASSSRPSGGTDTQYF
>NA|TRBJ2-1|NA|TRBV28
TGTGCCAGCAGTCCCCACGAAACCAATGAGCAGTTCTTC
CASSPHETNEQFF
>TRBD1|TRBJ2-6|once|TRBV4-2
TGTGCCAGCAGCCGTCCCGGGACAGGGACTGGGGCCAACGTCCTGACTTTC
CASSRPGTGTGANVLTF
>NA|TRBJ2-1|NA|TRBV27
TGTGCCAGCAGTCCCTCACGGAGCTCCTACAATGAGCAGTTCTTC
CASSPSRSSYNEQFF
>TRBD1|TRBJ2-5|NA|TRBV6-6
TGTGCCAGCAGTTTTGGTCTGGGACAGGGTCAAGAGACCCAGTACTTC
CASSFGLGQGQETQYF
>NA|TRBJ2-7|NA|TRBV6-1
TGTGCCAGCAGTGAAAGGACAGGGAGGGTGCACGAGCAGTACTTC
CASSERTGRVHEQYF
>NA|TRBJ1-3|NA|TRBV10-3
TGTGCCATCAGTGGTTTAGGGAACACCATATATTTT
CAISGLGNTIYF
>NA|TRBJ2-7|NA|TRBV7-6
TGTGCCAGCAGCTTAGCGTCGGGCGAGCAGTACTTC
CASSLASGEQYF